This T cell receptor beta chain was observed in a study of early T cells in non-severe SARS-CoV-2 infection. CDR3 length: 13 residues. Per germline, CDR1 GTSNPN and CDR2 SVGIG (reference sequence). Between the trimmed V and J ends, which lost 4 bases and 3 bases, there was a span of 9 bases. The protocol attached unique molecular identifiers to individual cDNA molecules. MiXCR, applied by TCRdb to the 5' RACE reads, yields one record per CDR3 protein. This table has tens of thousands of distinct CDR3 sequences, 20% appearing once. This chain uses TRBV30 with TRBJ1-4, with D uncertain. This receptor was taken from an adult who was a healthcare worker with PCR-confirmed SARS-CoV-2 infection or an uninfected control (not recorded which). The starting material was whole blood, obtained at baseline. The CDR3 region has the DNA TGTGCCTGGATGTCTCAGCCTAATGAAAAACTGTTTTTT. Protein: CAWMSQPNEKLFF. Using reference TRBV30 and TRBJ1-4 for the parts outside the CDR3, the full variable domain is SQTIHQWPATLVQPVGSPLSLECTVEGTSNPNLYWYRQAAGRGLQLLFYSVGIGQISSEVPQNLSASRPQDRQFILSSKKLLLSDSGFYLCAWMSQPNEKLFFGSGTQLSVL.